This record concerns one T cell receptor (beta chain) sequence. Its target antigen remains unknown. No base-level quality is on record; no much larger clone is a single base apart. The data belong to a study of chemoradiotherapy in HPV16-positive cancers (dated by TCRdb to 2021 to 2024). As for the study more broadly: Using functional T-cell assays on cells from two HPV16-positive patients, the researchers defined candidate HPV-specific T-cell clones and common TCR motifs. The study asked whether T-cell immunity to the HPV oncoproteins E6 and E7 changes during chemoradiotherapy and whether this immunity affects survival. Next, the candidate HPV-specific TCRs and motifs were followed in TCR repertoires from roughly 90 patients with HPV-related cancers.

Overall study results and their limits: The functional definition of HPV-specific T cells was derived from only a couple of HPV16-positive patients, and the survival association was reported for HPV16-positive patients. Expansion of candidate HPV-specific clones and E7-related TCR motifs was observed in the tumor microenvironment during treatment, whereas no such expansion was observed for non-HPV-specific T cells. Among HPV16-positive patients, expansion of HPV-responsive T cells during chemoradiotherapy was associated with better recurrence-free survival.

Repertoires were sampled multiple times during chemoradiotherapy, which allowed clonal expansion in the tumor microenvironment to be followed. Library method: the immunoSEQ multiplex PCR assay. In its TCRdb copy, this immuneACCESS table keeps in-frame sequences only and misses some clones. Where compared with another copy, unresolved V genes explain less than half of these, and the others have no known cause. The sample data list under 15,000 clones, and about 72% of these were observed just once. The ten largest clones take up roughly 1.4% of the sample. V loses 6 bases at its end and J loses 4 bases; junction bases beyond the gene matches: 9. The CDR3 runs 15 amino acids, cysteine and phenylalanine included. The DNA shown is the 45-base CDR3, in frame from base 1. CDR1 SGHTA and CDR2 FQGNSA are derived from the germline V gene.

This sequence was found in a human donor with HPV-associated anogenital cancer. This receptor chain uses TRBV7-2 and TRBJ2-1, with 7 central nucleotides matching TRBD2. The specimen was collected from a patient who underwent chemoradiotherapy. The CDR3 here reads CASRKGTISYNEQFF. The sequence in DNA is TGTGCCAGCAGAAAGGGGACTATTTCTTACAATGAGCAGTTCTTC.